The 28 T cell receptor beta chains reported below all come from one sample, sequenced in a study of T cell changes during pregnancy in multiple sclerosis. Some clones are missing from TCRdb's copy, which holds only in-frame ones; the method was immunoSEQ multiplex PCR. The repertoire holds roughly 24,000 clones, with 85% as singletons. This sample comprised CD8+ T cells from peripheral blood mononuclear cells, obtained before pregnancy. Receptors were obtained from a female donor with multiple sclerosis, enrolled in a pregnancy study.

CDR3 region: CASSFGGAIEAFF. CDR3 nucleotide sequence: TGTGCCAGCAGTTTTGGGGGGGCTATTGAAGCTTTCTTT. V is TRBV6-5 and J is TRBJ1-1; D possibly corresponds to TRBD1 (6 bases). Trimming took off 4 bases at V and 7 bases at J, with 13 bases between the two ends. Per germline, CDR1 MNHEY and CDR2 SVGAGI. The CDR3 is made up of 13 amino acids.

V gene TRBV4-3 combines with J gene TRBJ1-4; maybe TRBD1 (6 bases). Deletions cut 0 bases from V and 4 bases from J, with 6 bases between. CDR1 and CDR2 from the germline V gene are LGHNA and YSLEER. This CDR3 comprises 14 residues. CDR3 DNA sequence: TGCGCCAGCAGCCAAGACAGGGGTAATGAAAAACTGTTTTTT. Translation: CASSQDRGNEKLFF.

The rearrangement joins TRBV5-1 to TRBJ2-2; D possibly corresponds to TRBD1 (6 bases). The CDR3 is 17 amino acids. Trimming stripped 0 bases from V and 2 bases from J, with 14 bases between. Germline V gene sequence: CDR1 SGHRS, CDR2 YFSETQ. The CDR3 bases are TGCGCCAGCAGCTTGGAGCCCGGGACACTCAACACCGGGGAGCTGTTTTTT. Translated: CASSLEPGTLNTGELFF.

The gene calls are TRBV4-1 and TRBJ2-7; maybe TRBD2 (5 bases). V was cut by 1 base and J by 3 bases, with 10 bases left in between. The CDR3 spans 14 residues. Germline CDR1 is MGHRA and CDR2 is YSYEKL. The CDR3 DNA reads TGCGCCAGCAGCCAAGGGGTAGCGAGCTACGAGCAGTACTTC. Its translation: CASSQGVASYEQYF.

The chain has TRBV5-4 and TRBJ2-1; a possible D gene is TRBD1 (6 bases). V shed 3 bases and J shed 0 bases, with 16 bases lying between them. Germline V gives CDR1 SGHNT, CDR2 YYREEE (reference sequence). The CDR3 is made up of 17 amino acids. CDR3 residues: CASSWTLGGSSYNEQFF. The DNA of the CDR3 is TGTGCCAGCAGCTGGACTTTAGGGGGAAGCTCCTACAATGAGCAGTTCTTC.

Only a few counts were recorded for this clone. The CDR3, as DNA: TGTGCCAGCAGTTTATCGGGCCCCGAGGAAGCTTTCTTT. It specifies CASSLSGPEEAFF. The chain is built from TRBV27 and TRBJ1-1, with D unclear. V lost 0 bases to trimming and J lost 8 bases, with 10 bases between them. Per germline, CDR1 MNHEY and CDR2 SMNVEV (reference sequence). This CDR3 comprises 13 residues.

This chain links TRBV30 with TRBJ1-2; tentatively, D is TRBD1 (5 bases). V was shortened by 7 bases and J by 6 bases, with 12 bases between the two germline ends. Germline V gene lookup returns CDR1 GTSNPN and CDR2 SVGIG (reference sequence). This CDR3 is 11 amino acids long. The CDR3 region has the DNA TGTGCCTTCCAGGGTACGAATGGCTACACCTTC. It is translated as CAFQGTNGYTF.

V and J are TRBV18 and TRBJ1-1, with D uncertain. Germline V gene sequence: CDR1 KGHSH, CDR2 LQKENI. V dropped 2 bases and J dropped 6 bases, with 13 bases sitting between them. The CDR3 runs to 14 residues. The CDR3 coding sequence is TGTGCCAGCTCACCATCTGCGACTAGCGCTGAAGCTTTCTTT. Amino acids: CASSPSATSAEAFF.

This rearrangement joins TRBV29-1 to TRBJ2-5; a possible D gene is TRBD1 (6 bases). CDR1 and CDR2 from the germline V gene are SQVTM and ANQGSEA. The CDR3 has 12 residues. The V end was cut by 4 bases, the J end by 5 bases, with 11 bases between. The CDR3 region is CSVGVRGETQYF. CDR3 bases: TGCAGCGTTGGCGTCAGGGGCGAGACCCAGTACTTC. Full variable domain (outside the CDR3, taken from reference TRBV29-1 and TRBJ2-5): SAVISQKPSRDICQRGTSLTIQCQVDSQVTMMFWYRQQPGQSLTLIATANQGSEATYESGFVIDKFPISRPNLTFSTLTVSNMSPEDSSIYLCSVGVRGETQYFGPGTRLLVL.

The genes are TRBV27 and TRBJ2-2; TRBD1 is a possible D gene (6 bases). In germline, CDR1 is MNHEY, CDR2 SMNVEV (reference sequence). The CDR3 contains 12 residues. Trimming stripped 6 bases from V and 4 bases from J, with 6 bases between. The CDR3 region is CASRQGTGELFF. CDR3 DNA sequence: TGTGCCAGCAGACAGGGCACCGGGGAGCTGTTTTTT.

This chain joins TRBV20-1 and TRBJ1-2; D is perhaps TRBD1 (6 bases). The length of the CDR3 is 11 residues. V was clipped by 4 bases and J by 6 bases, with 9 bases between them. The V gene's germline CDR1 is DFQATT and CDR2 SNEGSKA (reference sequence). The CDR3 bases are TGCAGTGCTAAGTCAGGGGATGGCTACACCTTC. It yields the protein CSAKSGDGYTF.

The chain couples TRBV23-1 to TRBJ2-5; D gene ambiguous. TRBV23-1 is an open reading frame, and its role is uncertain. The V end was cut by 5 bases, the J end by 5 bases, with 9 bases between. The CDR3 runs to 12 residues. The CDR3 region is CASSTRFETQYF. CDR3 nucleotides: TGCGCCAGCAGTACGAGGTTTGAGACCCAGTACTTC.

The chain has TRBV4-1 and TRBJ2-3; TRBD1 is a possible D gene (6 bases). Looked up from germline, CDR1 is MGHRA and CDR2 is YSYEKL. Trimming cost V 0 bases and J 0 bases, with 16 bases left between them. The CDR3 has 18 amino acids. The CDR3 spells CASSQDSGTLTSTDTQYF. Written as DNA, the CDR3 is TGCGCCAGCAGCCAAGACTCCGGGACACTTACTAGCACAGATACGCAGTATTTT.

The CDR3 loop reads CASRYHSGIGTDTQYF. In nucleotides, the CDR3 is TGTGCCAGCAGGTATCATAGCGGGATAGGCACAGATACGCAGTATTTT. V and J are TRBV28 and TRBJ2-3; 8 bases match TRBD2. V lost 6 bases to trimming and J lost 1 base; unmatched junction nucleotides: 9. In germline, CDR1 is MDHEN, CDR2 SYDVKM. This CDR3 is 16 amino acids long. The complete variable domain, with remaining parts taken from reference TRBV28 and TRBJ2-3, reads DVKVTQSSRYLVKRTGEKVFLECVQDMDHENMFWYRQDPGLGLRLIYFSYDVKMKEKGDIPEGYSVSREKKERFSLILESASTNQTSMYLCASRYHSGIGTDTQYFGPGTRLTVL.

The chain links TRBV27 to TRBJ1-2; possible D gene TRBD1, 5 bases. Germline CDR1 is MNHEY and CDR2 is SMNVEV (reference sequence). CDR3 size: 16 residues. Trimming pared 2 bases from V and 3 bases from J, leaving 16 bases between. This chain's CDR3 is CASSLAPGTGDYGYTF. The CDR3, as DNA: TGTGCCAGCAGTTTAGCCCCAGGGACGGGGGACTATGGCTACACCTTC.

The genes are TRBV4-1 and TRBJ1-1; TRBD1 aligns across 7 bases. CDR3 size: 14 residues. V lost 0 bases and J lost 6; bases outside the gene matches: 4. Germline CDR1 and CDR2: MGHRA and YSYEKL. The CDR3 region has the DNA TGCGCCAGCAGCCAAGATCAAGGGGGCTCTGAAGCTTTCTTT. Translation gives CASSQDQGGSEAFF.

This rearrangement joins TRBV2 to TRBJ2-6; D is uncertain. Per the germline V gene, CDR1 is SNHLY and CDR2 is FYNNEI. This CDR3 comprises 18 residues. Trimming removed 8 bases from V and 0 bases from J, with 20 bases in between. This CDR3 is CASGREAIRSSGANVLTF. CDR3 nucleotide sequence: TGTGCCAGCGGCCGAGAAGCTATTAGGAGCTCTGGGGCCAACGTCCTGACTTTC.

CDR3 sequence: CASSLGQGFRAGYTF. DNA for the CDR3: TGTGCCAGCAGTCTAGGACAGGGATTCAGGGCGGGCTACACCTTC. The V gene is TRBV6-5, the J gene TRBJ1-2, with 8 bases that match TRBD1. Germline V gene data show CDR1 as MNHEY and CDR2 as SVGAGI. The CDR3 covers 15 residues. The junction had 13 bases not matched to a gene; V was cut back by 5 bases and J by 8 bases.

The V gene is TRBV4-2, the J gene TRBJ1-4; TRBD1 agrees at 7 bases. Losses at the gene ends were 1 base for V and 7 bases for J; bases not matched to a gene: 0. CDR3 length: 13 residues. Germline V gene data show CDR1 as LGHNA and CDR2 as YNFKEQ. The CDR3 sequence is CASSQGQGEKLFF. The CDR3 DNA reads as TGTGCCAGCAGCCAAGGACAGGGTGAAAAACTGTTTTTT.

In its sample, this clone was seen many times. The identical CDR3 is also encoded by other nucleotide sequences in the sample. This chain links TRBV27 with TRBJ1-1; tentative D call: TRBD1 (5 bases). The germline V and J ends were trimmed by 2 bases and 3 bases, with 10 bases remaining between them. The CDR3 runs 14 residues. CDR1 and CDR2 (germline): MNHEY, SMNVEV (reference sequence). The CDR3 spells CASSLQGSHTEAFF. CDR3 nucleotide sequence: TGTGCCAGCAGTTTACAGGGTTCCCACACTGAAGCTTTCTTT.

This chain joins TRBV4-1 and TRBJ1-1; the D gene is possibly TRBD1 (6 bases). The length of the CDR3 is 14 residues. The V end was cut by 4 bases, the J end by 1 base, with 10 bases between. Germline V gene sequence: CDR1 MGHRA, CDR2 YSYEKL. The CDR3: CASSRTEQNTEAFF. CDR3 DNA sequence: TGCGCCAGCAGCCGGACAGAGCAGAACACTGAAGCTTTCTTT.

This chain joins TRBV6-6 and TRBJ2-7, with TRBD1 identical over 10 bases. This CDR3 is built from 14 residues. Trimming removed 6 bases from V and 6 bases from J; junction bases left unmatched: 8. CDR1 and CDR2 from the germline V gene are MNHNY and SVGAGI (reference sequence). CDR3 bases: TGTGCCAGCAGACTGACAGGGGGCGCGGGCGAGCAGTACTTC. The encoded protein is CASRLTGGAGEQYF.

This clone qualifies as medium-sized. The J gene is TRBJ2-6, the V gene TRBV7-9, with a possible D match to TRBD1 (5 bases). The V and J ends lost 2 bases and 3 bases respectively, with 17 bases between them. Germline loops: CDR1 SEHNR, CDR2 FQNEAQ (reference sequence). This CDR3 has 18 amino acids. DNA for the CDR3: TGTGCCAGCAGCTTAAGTTTCAGGGATACCTTTGGGGCCAACGTCCTGACTTTC. It translates to CASSLSFRDTFGANVLTF.

In this sample, this clone turned up once. The V call is TRBV6-6, the J call TRBJ2-5, with 8 bases fitting TRBD1. Germline V lookup: CDR1 MNHNY, CDR2 SVGAGI (reference sequence). The trim removed 5 bases at V and 5 bases at J, leaving 10 bases unmatched. The length of the CDR3 is 15 residues. CDR3 coding DNA: TGTGCCAGCAGTCACATCGGACAGGGCGTGGAGACCCAGTACTTC. Its protein product is CASSHIGQGVETQYF.

V is TRBV30 and J is TRBJ1-1, with D perhaps TRBD1 (6 bases). The CDR3 loop spans 15 amino acids. CDR1 and CDR2 (germline): GTSNPN, SVGIG (reference sequence). The V end lost 3 bases, the J end lost 0 bases, and 14 bases lay between the germline ends. The CDR3 DNA sequence: TGTGCCTGGAGGAGCCGGGGACACGTGAACACTGAAGCTTTCTTT. Amino acids: CAWRSRGHVNTEAFF.

V usage is TRBV2 and J usage is TRBJ2-1, with TRBD2 matching 8 bases. The CDR3 spans 17 residues. Germline CDR1 is SNHLY and CDR2 is FYNNEI. V gave up 0 bases and J gave up 4 bases; unmatched junction bases: 8. The CDR3 spells CASSEAGAGARYNEQFF. Here the CDR3 DNA reads TGTGCCAGCAGTGAAGCTGGAGCGGGAGCGCGTTACAATGAGCAGTTCTTC.

The V and J genes are TRBV7-9 and TRBJ1-1, with D possibly TRBD1 on 5 matching bases. The CDR3 length is 11 residues. The germline V gene has CDR1 SEHNR and CDR2 FQNEAQ (reference sequence). V was pared by 5 bases and J by 4 bases, with 5 bases between. CDR3 nucleotide sequence: TGTGCCAGCAGCCAGGGCACTGAAGCTTTCTTT. Its protein product is CASSQGTEAFF.

The count of this clone is one. This sequence joins TRBV9 and TRBJ1-1, with a tentative D call TRBD1 (5 bases). The CDR3 has 14 residues. Trimming cost V 0 bases and J 4 bases, with 10 bases left between them. The germline V gene has CDR1 SGDLS and CDR2 YYNGEE. CDR3 loop: CASSVEGVGTEAFF. CDR3 sequence (DNA): TGTGCCAGCAGCGTAGAAGGGGTGGGCACTGAAGCTTTCTTT.